The next 13 T cell receptor beta chains were all read from a single sample in a study of PD-L1 blockade in urothelial cancer. Profiling relied on immunoSEQ multiplex PCR, and the TCRdb table lists in-frame clones only, not all of them. The data contain more than 90,000 clones, around four fifths of them singletons. Time point given: peripheral blood 6 weeks after treatment start. The input for sequencing was PBMCs, taken around atezolizumab (anti-PD-L1) treatment. All receptors derive from an older man with urothelial cancer.

J is TRBJ2-1 and V is TRBV9; 9 bases agree with TRBD1. Trimming took 3 bases from V and 6 from J; bases not matched to a gene: 10. CDR3 length: 16 residues. Germline CDR1 and CDR2: SGDLS and YYNGEE. The CDR3 DNA reads as TGTGCCAGCAGCGGACCCCCGGGACAGGGTCTCAATGAGCAGTTCTTC. Protein: CASSGPPGQGLNEQFF.

The chain uses TRBV27 and TRBJ1-5, with TRBD1 identical over 9 bases. Germline CDR1 and CDR2: MNHEY and SMNVEV (reference sequence). J lost 7 bases, V lost 6 bases, and 10 bases had no gene match. This CDR3 spans 15 amino acids. The CDR3 spells CASSKGQGLTQPQHF. Here the CDR3 DNA reads TGTGCCAGCAGCAAGGGACAGGGTTTGACACAGCCCCAGCATTTT.

The chain is built from TRBV4-3 and TRBJ2-3; possible D gene TRBD1, 5 bases. Between the trimmed V and J ends, which lost 0 bases and 0 bases, there was a span of 13 bases. CDR3 length: 17 amino acids. Germline assignment: CDR1 LGHNA and CDR2 YSLEER. CDR3 in DNA: TGCGCCAGCAGCCAAGATTTAGGGGATCTGAGCACAGATACGCAGTATTTT. Translating gives CASSQDLGDLSTDTQYF.

The chain recombines TRBV2 with TRBJ2-7; D possibly corresponds to TRBD1 (6 bases). V dropped 7 bases and J dropped 3 bases, with 16 bases sitting between them. This CDR3 is built from 14 residues. Looked up from germline, CDR1 is SNHLY and CDR2 is FYNNEI. CDR3 protein: CASMRQAIDYEQYF. CDR3 sequence (DNA): TGTGCCAGCATGAGACAGGCGATAGACTACGAGCAGTACTTC.

The chain links TRBV9 to TRBJ1-3; D remains unclear. The CDR3 is made up of 15 amino acids. From germline, CDR1 is SGDLS and CDR2 YYNGEE. V dropped 3 bases and J dropped 0 bases, with 10 bases sitting between them. The CDR3 loop reads CASSEYMNSGNTIYF. CDR3 DNA sequence: TGTGCCAGCAGCGAATACATGAACTCTGGAAACACCATATATTTT.

V is TRBV2 and J is TRBJ2-7, with D possibly TRBD1 on 5 matching bases. The CDR3 is 14 residues long. Per the germline V gene, CDR1 is SNHLY and CDR2 is FYNNEI. Trimming left V 6 bases short and J 2 bases short, with 14 bases between. CDR3 in DNA: TGTGCCAGCAGGGCCTGGACAAACACCTACGAGCAGTACTTC. It codes for CASRAWTNTYEQYF.

V is TRBV7-8 and J is TRBJ1-3, with D maybe TRBD1 (5 bases). The CDR3 is made up of 14 amino acids. Germline-derived CDR1 and CDR2 are SGHVS and FQNEAQ. V lost 7 bases and J 4 bases, leaving 14 bases between the germline ends. CDR3 sequence (DNA): TGTGCCAGCACCCTCGGGGGGTACGGAAACACCATATATTTT. Translation gives CASTLGGYGNTIYF.

The chain combines TRBV2 with TRBJ2-3; TRBD1 is a possible D gene (5 bases). The V gene's germline CDR1 is SNHLY and CDR2 FYNNEI. The CDR3 is 15 residues long. V was cut by 1 base and J by 3 bases, with 11 bases left in between. Here the CDR3 reads CASSEGTLRTDTQYF. In DNA, the CDR3 is TGTGCCAGCAGTGAAGGGACATTACGTACAGATACGCAGTATTTT. The full variable domain, with the rest looked up from reference TRBV2 and TRBJ2-3, is EPEVTQTPSHQVTQMGQEVILRCVPISNHLYFYWYRQILGQKVEFLVSFYNNEISEKSEIFDDQFSVERPDGSNFTLKIRSTKLEDSAMYFCASSEGTLRTDTQYFGPGTRLTVL.

In its sample, this clone was seen many times. V and J are TRBV5-6 and TRBJ2-7, with a weak D call TRBD1 (6 bases). The germline gives CDR1 SGHDT, CDR2 YYEEEE. Trimming left V 4 bases short and J 6 bases short, with 14 bases between. This CDR3 has 13 amino acids. The CDR3 DNA reads as TGTGCCAGCAGCCGACTACAGGGACCCGAGCAGTACTTC. It is translated as CASSRLQGPEQYF.

The V call is TRBV29-1, the J call TRBJ2-1, with 8 bases matching TRBD1. The CDR3 covers 13 residues. Germline CDR1 and CDR2: SQVTM and ANQGSEA. The trim removed 7 bases at V and 5 bases at J, leaving 7 bases unmatched. CDR3 coding DNA: TGCAGCGCCGGACAGGGATCGGACAATGAGCAGTTCTTC. Amino acid sequence: CSAGQGSDNEQFF.

This chain links TRBV7-8 with TRBJ1-1; TRBD1 aligns across 8 bases. With 6 bases clipped from V and 5 bases from J, the junction kept 8 bases outside the gene matches. CDR1 is SGHVS, CDR2 FQNEAQ, per germline. The CDR3 has 14 residues. This CDR3 reads CASSLIQGVTEAFF. CDR3 in DNA: TGTGCCAGCAGTCTAATACAGGGGGTGACTGAAGCTTTCTTT. Full variable domain (rest looked up from reference TRBV7-8 and TRBJ1-1): GAGVSQSPRYKVAKRGQDVALRCDPISGHVSLFWYQQALGQGPEFLTYFQNEAQLDKSGLPSDRFFAERPEGSVSTLKIQRTQQEDSAVYLCASSLIQGVTEAFFGQGTRLTVV.

This clone has more than one count but fewer than ten. The chain combines TRBV6-6 with TRBJ1-5, with 7 positions matching TRBD1. Germline CDR1 MNHNY, CDR2 SVGAGI (reference sequence). After removal of 5 bases from V and 3 bases from J, the junction contained 10 bases not matched to a gene. The CDR3 totals 16 residues. CDR3 sequence (DNA): TGTGCCAGCAGTCGCCCCTCGGGGACAGACAATCAGCCCCAGCATTTT. It codes for CASSRPSGTDNQPQHF.

This clone is a singleton in its sample. J is TRBJ2-7 and V is TRBV4-1, with D possibly being TRBD2 (6 bases). Germline V gives CDR1 MGHRA, CDR2 YSYEKL. V was pared by 0 bases and J by 0 bases, with 6 bases between. The CDR3 sequence is 14 residues long. CDR3 amino acids: CASSQELASYEQYF. The CDR3 DNA follows: TGCGCCAGCAGCCAAGAACTAGCCTCCTACGAGCAGTACTTC.